A selection of T cell receptor beta chains follows, all from one sample in a study of CD8 T cells in Susac syndrome. TCRdb re-called the immunoSEQ multiplex PCR reads with MiXCR, one entry per CDR3 protein. The sample yields about 210,000 distinct CDR3 sequences, around 95% seen once. The specimen sequenced was CD4+ T cells from PBMCs. The receptors stem from a human donor with multiple sclerosis. CDR3s include the opening cysteine and the closing phenylalanine or tryptophan. The D gene is left open where the match is weak. Not every row has a clone size; where given, it reads once, few, many or a size class.

D gene	V gene	clone size	J gene	CDR3 protein	CDR3 DNA
-	TRBV2	-	TRBJ1-2	CASSERAGKDGYTF	TGTGCCAGCAGTGAAAGGGCAGGGAAGGATGGCTACACCTTC
TRBD1	TRBV30	-	TRBJ2-7	CAWSRGQGEQYF	TGTGCCTGGAGCAGGGGGCAGGGTGAGCAGTACTTC
-	TRBV28	once	TRBJ1-2	CASSLYSGNYGYTF	TGTGCCAGCAGTTTATATTCAGGGAACTATGGCTACACCTTC
TRBD1	TRBV18	-	TRBJ1-5	CASSPGTGDQPQHF	TGTGCCAGCTCACCGGGGACAGGGGACCAGCCCCAGCATTTT
-	TRBV29-1	-	TRBJ2-5	CSVDSGETQYF	TGCAGCGTTGACAGCGGGGAGACCCAGTACTTC
-	TRBV28	-	TRBJ2-3	CATSRAILRDTQYF	TGTGCCACCTCAAGGGCCATTCTGCGTGATACGCAGTATTTT
-	TRBV2	-	TRBJ2-7	CASSPYDSLSSYEQYF	TGTGCCAGCAGCCCCTATGACAGTTTGAGCTCCTACGAGCAGTACTTC
-	TRBV30	once	TRBJ1-4	CAWSEGVATNEKLFF	TGTGCCTGGAGTGAGGGGGTCGCAACTAATGAAAAACTGTTTTTT
-	TRBV28	-	TRBJ2-7	CASRTGAPGEQYF	TGTGCCAGCAGGACAGGCGCCCCTGGCGAGCAGTACTTC
-	TRBV3-1	-	TRBJ2-3	CASSSTASTDTQYF	TGTGCCAGCAGCTCAACAGCTAGCACAGATACGCAGTATTTT
TRBD2	TRBV20-1	-	TRBJ2-1	CSATSSGSYNEQFF	TGCAGTGCTACTTCTAGCGGCTCCTACAATGAGCAGTTCTTC
-	TRBV5-1	-	TRBJ2-1	CASSLEGGAAEQFF	TGCGCCAGCAGCTTGGAAGGCGGTGCGGCAGAGCAGTTCTTC
TRBD2	TRBV7-2	-	TRBJ2-7	CASSSTTSGRYEQYF	TGTGCCAGCAGCTCCACGACTAGCGGGAGATACGAGCAGTACTTC
-	TRBV29-1	-	TRBJ2-1	CSVGKKISPYNEQFF	TGCAGCGTCGGGAAGAAAATCTCCCCCTACAATGAGCAGTTCTTC
-	TRBV12-3/TRBV12-4	-	TRBJ1-2	CASISRDKINYGYTF	TGTGCCAGCATATCTCGGGACAAGATTAACTATGGCTACACCTTC
TRBD1	TRBV7-3	once	TRBJ2-7	CASSLTGTGVHEQYF	TGTGCCAGCAGCCTCACCGGGACAGGGGTCCACGAGCAGTACTTC
-	TRBV2	-	TRBJ2-1	CASRERVMYNEQFF	TGTGCCAGCAGGGAGCGGGTGATGTATAATGAGCAGTTCTTC
TRBD1	TRBV25-1	-	TRBJ2-7	CASSGRGLYEQYF	TGTGCCAGCAGTGGTAGGGGGCTGTACGAGCAGTACTTC
TRBD1	TRBV18	-	TRBJ1-5	CASSPATGVDQPQHF	TGTGCCAGCTCACCCGCCACAGGGGTTGACCAGCCCCAGCATTTT
TRBD2	TRBV28	-	TRBJ2-5	CASSFFRAAGGQETQYF	TGTGCCAGCAGTTTCTTCCGGGCAGCGGGAGGGCAAGAGACCCAGTACTTC
-	TRBV7-2	-	TRBJ2-3	CASSLLGSLTDTQYF	TGTGCCAGCAGCTTACTGGGATCCCTCACAGATACGCAGTATTTT
-	TRBV25-1	-	TRBJ1-2	CASSERVGYTF	TGTGCCAGCAGTGAGAGGGTTGGCTACACCTTC
-	TRBV28	-	TRBJ2-5	CASSALRASQYF	TGTGCCAGCAGTGCCCTGCGGGCATCCCAGTACTTC
-	TRBV30	-	TRBJ2-1	CAWSVLSYNEQFF	TGTGCCTGGAGTGTACTCTCCTACAATGAGCAGTTCTTC
TRBD2	TRBV29-1	once	TRBJ2-5	CSVAAINGLAGGLHGTQYF	TGCAGCGTCGCCGCTATAAATGGACTAGCGGGAGGCCTTCATGGTACCCAGTACTTC
-	TRBV2	-	TRBJ1-4	CASGGDVEKLFF	TGTGCCAGCGGGGGGGATGTTGAAAAACTGTTTTTT
-	TRBV15	once	TRBJ2-7	CATSRAGPSYEQYF	TGTGCCACCAGCAGGGCCGGGCCTTCTTACGAGCAGTACTTC
-	TRBV6-5	-	TRBJ1-1	CASSYLKSFGRDLNTEAFF	TGTGCCAGCAGTTACCTAAAGTCATTCGGCAGGGATCTGAACACTGAAGCTTTCTTT
-	TRBV29-1	-	TRBJ2-2	CSVLVATGELFF	TGCAGCGTCCTGGTCGCGACCGGGGAGCTGTTTTTT
-	TRBV30	-	TRBJ1-2	CAWSVRGSVGYTF	TGTGCCTGGAGTGTACGGGGTTCGGTTGGCTACACCTTC
TRBD1	TRBV12-3/TRBV12-4	-	TRBJ1-2	CASSSDRANYTF	TGTGCCAGCAGTTCGGACAGGGCGAACTACACCTTC
TRBD2	TRBV5-1	-	TRBJ2-5	CASSFTSGGPGTQYF	TGCGCCAGCAGCTTTACTAGCGGGGGCCCCGGGACCCAGTACTTC
-	TRBV5-1	-	TRBJ2-7	CASTGSSYEQYF	TGCGCCAGCACAGGGAGCTCCTACGAGCAGTACTTC
-	TRBV6-6	-	TRBJ2-7	CASSYSWGVGYEQYF	TGTGCCAGCAGTTACTCTTGGGGGGTCGGCTACGAGCAGTACTTC
TRBD2	TRBV5-1	-	TRBJ2-1	CASSERGSQKSNEQFF	TGCGCCAGCAGCGAGCGGGGGTCGCAGAAGAGCAATGAGCAGTTCTTC
-	TRBV23-1	-	TRBJ1-1	CASSQSGREDTEAFF	TGCGCCAGCAGTCAATCCGGGCGGGAGGACACTGAAGCTTTCTTT
-	TRBV7-3	-	TRBJ1-2	CASSRDSRAGYTF	TGTGCCAGCAGCCGAGACAGTAGAGCTGGCTACACCTTC
TRBD2	TRBV14	-	TRBJ2-5	CASSQVALAGETQYF	TGTGCCAGCAGCCAAGTGGCACTAGCGGGGGAGACCCAGTACTTC
-	TRBV12-3/TRBV12-4	-	TRBJ2-5	CASTPGTRGQETQYF	TGTGCCAGCACCCCCGGGACTCGAGGGCAAGAGACCCAGTACTTC
-	TRBV7-9	once	TRBJ2-2	CASSLGGNTGELFF	TGTGCCAGCAGCTTAGGGGGTAACACCGGGGAGCTGTTTTTT
-	TRBV20-1	-	TRBJ1-4	CSARGFGGGNEKLFF	TGCAGTGCTAGGGGCTTCGGGGGAGGCAATGAAAAACTGTTTTTT
TRBD1	TRBV27	-	TRBJ1-4	CASSDRGLNEKLFF	TGTGCCAGCAGTGACAGGGGCCTTAATGAAAAACTGTTTTTT
-	TRBV19	-	TRBJ1-1	CASILDQAEAFF	TGTGCCAGTATCCTGGATCAGGCTGAAGCTTTCTTT
-	TRBV3-1	-	TRBJ1-5	CASSQVGGHQPQHF	TGTGCCAGCAGCCAAGTTGGGGGTCATCAGCCCCAGCATTTT
TRBD2	TRBV2	-	TRBJ2-1	CASSEASGRGEQFF	TGTGCCAGCAGTGAAGCGAGCGGGAGGGGGGAGCAGTTCTTC
TRBD1	TRBV30	-	TRBJ1-4	CAWSRGPATNEKLFF	TGTGCCTGGAGTAGGGGGCCGGCAACTAATGAAAAACTGTTTTTT
TRBD1	TRBV7-7	-	TRBJ2-5	CASSFDRDGGTQYF	TGTGCTAGCAGCTTTGACAGGGATGGAGGGACCCAGTACTTC
TRBD1	TRBV5-1	-	TRBJ1-2	CASSWGQTNYGYTF	TGCGCCAGCAGCTGGGGACAGACCAACTATGGCTACACCTTC
TRBD1	TRBV4-2	-	TRBJ2-5	CASSHGTDQETQYF	TGTGCCAGCAGCCACGGGACAGATCAAGAGACCCAGTACTTC
-	TRBV7-2	-	TRBJ2-7	CASSFTAGYEQYF	TGTGCCAGCAGCTTTACGGCCGGGTACGAGCAGTACTTC
TRBD1	TRBV7-9	-	TRBJ2-7	CASSPLDRVAEQYF	TGTGCCAGCAGCCCACTGGACAGGGTCGCCGAGCAGTACTTC
TRBD1	TRBV7-2	-	TRBJ2-7	CASSVRDRGPYEQYF	TGTGCCAGCAGCGTCCGGGACAGGGGGCCTTACGAGCAGTACTTC
TRBD2	TRBV29-1	once	TRBJ2-3	CSVKKAGVPDTQYF	TGCAGCGTGAAAAAAGCGGGAGTCCCCGATACGCAGTATTTT
-	TRBV20-1	-	TRBJ2-1	CSARGISTISYNEQFF	TGCAGTGCTAGAGGGATCTCTACCATCTCTTACAATGAGCAGTTCTTC
-	TRBV29-1	-	TRBJ2-7	CSVAGGVGTVEQYF	TGCAGCGTTGCAGGGGGAGTTGGGACTGTCGAGCAGTACTTC
TRBD1	TRBV20-1	-	TRBJ1-5	CSAANDREQNQPQHF	TGCAGTGCCGCAAACGACAGGGAGCAAAATCAGCCCCAGCATTTT
-	TRBV20-1	-	TRBJ1-6	CSARAQGEGSPLHF	TGCAGTGCTAGAGCACAGGGTGAGGGGTCACCCCTCCACTTT
-	TRBV14	-	TRBJ2-3	CASSQVGGRGTDTQYF	TGTGCCAGCAGCCAAGTAGGTGGCCGGGGCACAGATACGCAGTATTTT
-	TRBV3-1	-	TRBJ1-4	CASSQEGRSKANEKLFF	TGTGCCAGCAGCCAAGAAGGGCGTTCCAAAGCTAATGAAAAACTGTTTTTT